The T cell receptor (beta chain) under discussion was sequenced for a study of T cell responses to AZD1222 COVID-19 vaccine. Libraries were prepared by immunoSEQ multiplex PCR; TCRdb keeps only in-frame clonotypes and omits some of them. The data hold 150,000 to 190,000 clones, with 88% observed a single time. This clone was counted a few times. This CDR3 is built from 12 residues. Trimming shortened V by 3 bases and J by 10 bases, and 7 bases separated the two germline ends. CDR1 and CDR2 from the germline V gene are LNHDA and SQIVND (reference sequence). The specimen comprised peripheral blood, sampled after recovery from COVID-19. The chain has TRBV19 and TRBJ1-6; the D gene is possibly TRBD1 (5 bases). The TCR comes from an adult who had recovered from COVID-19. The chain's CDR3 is CASSIRESPLHF. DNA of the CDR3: TGTGCCAGTAGTATCAGGGAATCACCCCTCCACTTT.